The 5 T cell receptor beta chains listed next were all sequenced from one sample in a study of shared clonotypes between healthy human individuals. Here immunoSEQ multiplex PCR was the method, and the copy in TCRdb shows in-frame clones only, minus some. The table shows fewer than 400,000 clones, with 74% occurring only once. Sequencing input: memory CD4+ T cells sorted from blood. Subset indicated: CD45RA-negative fraction. The receptors come from a man aged 25-45 years in good health.

The rearrangement uses TRBV5-1 and TRBJ2-7, with 8 bases aligning to TRBD2. With V trimmed by 1 base and J by 2 bases, 14 bases remained unmatched. The CDR3 consists of 18 residues. Germline-derived CDR1 and CDR2 are SGHRS and YFSETQ. DNA of the CDR3: TGCGCCAGCAGCTTGAGGGGGAAACTAGCGGAAAAAACCTACGAGCAGTACTTC. Its protein product is CASSLRGKLAEKTYEQYF.

This clone was found once. The chain uses TRBV13 and TRBJ2-1; 12 bases are a match to TRBD2. The CDR3 consists of 16 residues. CDR1 and CDR2 from the germline V gene are PRHDT and FYEKMQ (reference sequence). With V trimmed by 3 bases and J by 9 bases, 9 bases remained unmatched. CDR3 sequence reads: CASSFTSGRYLGEQFF. CDR3 in DNA: TGTGCCAGCAGCTTTACTAGCGGGAGGTACCTGGGTGAGCAGTTCTTC.

This chain joins TRBV6-5 and TRBJ1-1; 9 bases fit TRBD1. Germline V CDR1 and CDR2: MNHEY, SVGAGI. This CDR3 spans 14 amino acids. The V gene end was trimmed by 1 base and the J gene end by 11 bases; junction bases not matched to a gene: 8. CDR3 region: CASSYFTQGARAFF. The CDR3, as DNA: TGTGCCAGCAGTTACTTTACACAGGGGGCAAGGGCTTTCTTT.

This clone was picked up one time. The chain links TRBV7-2 to TRBJ1-1; D unresolved. The germline V gene has CDR1 SGHTA and CDR2 FQGNSA. The ends were cut back, 3 bases at V and 1 base at J, with 12 bases in the middle. The CDR3 is 15 amino acids. Here the CDR3 reads CASSFSTGGNTEAFF. Written as DNA, the CDR3 is TGTGCCAGCAGCTTCAGTACGGGAGGGAACACTGAAGCTTTCTTT.

This clone was seen only a few times. J is TRBJ1-1 and V is TRBV11-2; unclear D gene. Germline CDR1 reads SGHAT; CDR2 reads FQNNGV. V was clipped by 8 bases and J by 8 bases, with 15 bases between them. This CDR3 has 12 amino acids. The CDR3 sequence: CASGDPPAEAFF. The CDR3 DNA reads TGTGCCAGCGGGGATCCACCGGCAGAAGCTTTCTTT.